A single sample gave rise to the 32 T cell receptor beta chains below, sequenced in a study of vaccination effects on CD4 cells after COVID-19. No antigen has been assigned to these receptors. Data came from immunoSEQ multiplex PCR; TCRdb stores just in-frame clones and leaves some out. This sample has 50,000 to 70,000 clones, with more than 60% found just once. It was after around 10 days of culture that CD4+ T cells were isolated. Sequenced material: CD4+ T cells from PBMCs cultured without peptide, taken before COVID-19 vaccination. The source of these receptors is a human donor who had a prior SARS-CoV-2 infection.

This clone is a singleton in its sample. V and J are TRBV6-5 and TRBJ1-5; tentative D call: TRBD1 (5 bases). Per germline, CDR1 MNHEY and CDR2 SVGAGI. V was pared by 6 bases and J by 0 bases, with 9 bases between. The CDR3 is 14 amino acids. The CDR3 here is CASSRTSSNQPQHF. The CDR3 nucleotides are TGTGCCAGCAGCCGGACAAGTAGCAATCAGCCCCAGCATTTT.

The J gene is TRBJ2-1, the V gene TRBV7-8; TRBD1 matches 7 bases. This CDR3 is 17 amino acids long. V dropped 5 bases and J dropped 0; count of bases not matched to a gene: 10. Per germline, CDR1 SGHVS and CDR2 FQNEAQ. The CDR3 DNA is TGTGCCAGCAGCCCGACAGGGTCCCCGAGCTCCTACAATGAGCAGTTCTTC. It is translated as CASSPTGSPSSYNEQFF.

V usage is TRBV12-3 or TRBV12-4 and J usage is TRBJ2-7; 8 nucleotides agree with TRBD1. CDR3 length: 13 amino acids. Trimming at V came to 6 bases and at J to 4 bases, leaving 5 bases not matched to a gene. CDR3 loop: CASSLQGAYEQYF. CDR3 in DNA: TGTGCCAGCAGCCTCCAGGGGGCTTACGAGCAGTACTTC.

This clone was seen only once. The genes are TRBV5-1 and TRBJ2-3; 7 nucleotides match TRBD2. Germline trimming cut 6 bases from V and 5 bases from J; bases unmatched to any gene: 9. This CDR3 region has 14 residues. Per germline, CDR1 SGHRS and CDR2 YFSETQ. The CDR3: CASTILGGQDTQYF. The CDR3 nucleotides are TGCGCCAGCACAATCCTGGGAGGGCAAGATACGCAGTATTTT.

The chain uses TRBV7-9 and TRBJ2-1; 7 bases match TRBD2. The CDR3 covers 16 residues. Germline V CDR1 and CDR2: SEHNR, FQNEAQ (reference sequence). J lost 0 bases, V lost 1 base, and 3 bases had no gene match. The CDR3 DNA reads TGTGCCAGCAGCTTAGGGGGGGGGATCTCCTACAATGAGCAGTTCTTC. Its translation: CASSLGGGISYNEQFF.

This clone was detected once. The chain couples TRBV5-6 to TRBJ2-3; 7 bases are shared with TRBD1. Germline lookup yields CDR1 SGHDT and CDR2 YYEEEE. The CDR3 has 17 amino acids. V lost 3 bases to trimming and J lost 2 bases; unmatched junction nucleotides: 12. This CDR3 reads CASSSPLRGLYTDTQYF. Here the CDR3 DNA reads TGTGCCAGCAGCTCACCCCTCAGGGGGTTGTACACAGATACGCAGTATTTT.

This rearrangement joins TRBV9 to TRBJ2-3; a possible D gene is TRBD2 (5 bases). The germline CDR1 and CDR2 sequences are SGDLS and YYNGEE. V dropped 3 bases and J dropped 5 bases, with 10 bases sitting between them. The CDR3 sequence is 13 residues long. In DNA form, the CDR3 reads TGTGCCAGCAGCGAGAGGGTGGGAGATACGCAGTATTTT. Protein product: CASSERVGDTQYF. Full variable domain (rest looked up from reference TRBV9 and TRBJ2-3): DSGVTQTPKHLITATGQRVTLRCSPRSGDLSVYWYQQSLDQGLQFLIQYYNGEERAKGNILERFSAQQFPDLHSELNLSSLELGDSALYFCASSERVGDTQYFGPGTRLTVL.

The chain carries TRBV29-1 and TRBJ2-2; D gene uncertain. The CDR3 is 12 residues long. Germline assignment: CDR1 SQVTM and CDR2 ANQGSEA. Trimming left V 4 bases short and J 4 bases short, with 7 bases between. CDR3 coding DNA: TGCAGCGTTGGCGGACCCACCGGGGAGCTGTTTTTT. It is translated as CSVGGPTGELFF.

The V call is TRBV3-1 (or the pseudogene TRBV3-2), the J call TRBJ2-1; 16 positions match TRBD2. J lost 5 bases, V lost 6 bases, and 7 bases had no gene match. The CDR3 sequence is 17 residues long. Germline V gene lookup returns CDR1 LGHDT and CDR2 YNNKEL (reference sequence). The CDR3 is CASRIPGTSGRDNEQFF. The CDR3 DNA is TGTGCCAGCAGGATACCCGGGACTAGCGGGAGGGACAATGAGCAGTTCTTC.

This clone was counted between two and nine times. The chain is built from TRBV5-6 and TRBJ2-5; 8 bases align to TRBD2. CDR1 and CDR2 from the germline V gene are SGHDT and YYEEEE. The CDR3 is 14 residues long. The V and J ends lost 3 bases and 5 bases, in that order; junction bases with no gene match: 6. The CDR3 DNA sequence: TGTGCCAGCAGCTGGGGACTAGAGATGGAGACCCAGTACTTC. It yields the protein CASSWGLEMETQYF. The complete variable domain, with remaining parts taken from reference TRBV5-6 and TRBJ2-5, reads DAGVTQSPTHLIKTRGQQVTLRCSPKSGHDTVSWYQQALGQGPQFIFQYYEEEERQRGNFPDRFSGHQFPNYSSELNVNALLLGDSALYLCASSWGLEMETQYFGPGTRLLVL.

This rearrangement joins TRBV11-3 to TRBJ2-7, with a weak D call TRBD1 (6 bases). Germline lookup yields CDR1 SGHNT and CDR2 YENEEA. CDR3 size: 15 residues. The V end was cut by 1 base, the J end by 1 base, with 11 bases between. The CDR3 DNA reads TGTGCCAGCAGCTTAGGGACAGTAATGTCCTACGAGCAGTACTTC. This encodes CASSLGTVMSYEQYF.

The gene calls are TRBV5-8 and TRBJ1-2; D unresolved. V lost 3 bases and J 5 bases, leaving 11 bases between the germline ends. The CDR3 totals 13 residues. CDR1 is SGHTS and CDR2 is YDEGEE in the germline V gene. CDR3 in amino acids: CASSYPLGYGYTF. CDR3 DNA sequence: TGTGCCAGCAGCTACCCCCTGGGGTATGGCTACACCTTC.

The chain combines TRBV10-3 with TRBJ2-3, with D perhaps being TRBD1 or TRBD2 (5 bases each). The CDR3 sequence is 15 residues long. V was trimmed by 6 bases and J by 0 bases, leaving 13 bases between them. Germline loops: CDR1 ENHRY, CDR2 SYGVKD. CDR3 sequence (DNA): TGTGCCATCAGAAAGGGACCGACTAGCACAGATACGCAGTATTTT. Encoded protein: CAIRKGPTSTDTQYF.

The chain is built from TRBV5-1 and TRBJ2-5, with 11 bases lining up with TRBD2. Germline V CDR1 and CDR2: SGHRS, YFSETQ. With 0 bases clipped from V and 2 bases from J, the junction kept 3 bases outside the gene matches. This CDR3 region has 16 residues. The CDR3 DNA follows: TGCGCCAGCAGCTTGGCTAGCGGGGGGAGACAAGAGACCCAGTACTTC. This codes for CASSLASGGRQETQYF.

The chain combines TRBV2 with TRBJ2-5; D remains unclear. The CDR3 length is 12 residues. Germline V lookup: CDR1 SNHLY, CDR2 FYNNEI. The ends were cut back, 8 bases at V and 5 bases at J, with 12 bases in the middle. The CDR3 DNA reads TGTGCCAGCGGGCTAGTGGTGGAGACCCAGTACTTC. It encodes CASGLVVETQYF. Drawing the rest from reference TRBV2 and TRBJ2-5, the complete variable domain is EPEVTQTPSHQVTQMGQEVILRCVPISNHLYFYWYRQILGQKVEFLVSFYNNEISEKSEIFDDQFSVERPDGSNFTLKIRSTKLEDSAMYFCASGLVVETQYFGPGTRLLVL.

This clone was recorded a few times. The chain combines TRBV13 with TRBJ2-7; tentatively, D is TRBD1 (6 bases). From germline, CDR1 is PRHDT and CDR2 FYEKMQ (reference sequence). CDR3 length equals 13 residues. Trimming cost V 4 bases and J 3 bases, with 10 bases left between them. The CDR3 nucleotides are TGTGCCAGCAGCTACGACAGGAACTACGAGCAGTACTTC. Translation gives CASSYDRNYEQYF.

This clone was seen more than once but under ten times. CDR3 amino acids: CASSVARARKNTEAFF. Here the CDR3 DNA reads TGTGCCAGCAGCGTAGCGCGGGCGCGGAAGAACACTGAAGCTTTCTTT. The chain recombines TRBV9 with TRBJ1-1; D unclear. Germline CDR1 is SGDLS and CDR2 is YYNGEE. This CDR3 has 16 residues. V dropped 0 bases and J dropped 1 base, with 13 bases sitting between them.

The rearrangement joins TRBV23-1 to TRBJ2-7, with TRBD1 identical over 7 bases. TRBV23-1 is treated as an ORF (open reading frame) with a function not yet certain. This CDR3 is 15 amino acids long. V was pared by 6 bases and J by 4 bases, with 12 bases of the junction left unmatched. The CDR3 DNA is TGCGCCAGCAGACTAAAGCCGGGACAGCCTTACGAGCAGTACTTC. This encodes CASRLKPGQPYEQYF.

The CDR3 DNA follows: TGTGCCAGCAGCCAAAAGGGGGGTGGTGAAAAACTGTTTTTT. Its translation is CASSQKGGGEKLFF. This sequence joins TRBV3-1 (or the pseudogene TRBV3-2) and TRBJ1-4; a possible D gene is TRBD1 (6 bases). The germline CDR1 and CDR2 sequences are LGHDT and YNNKEL (reference sequence). V gave up 2 bases and J gave up 7 bases, with 11 bases separating them. The CDR3 runs to 14 residues.

This clone was counted a few times. The chain combines TRBV5-1 with TRBJ2-3; possible D gene TRBD1, 6 bases. Trimming took 4 bases from V and 3 from J, leaving 9 bases between them. The CDR3 totals 13 residues. Germline CDR1 SGHRS, CDR2 YFSETQ. The CDR3 DNA is TGCGCCAGCAGCCGACAGGATACAGATACGCAGTATTTT. It yields the protein CASSRQDTDTQYF. The full variable domain, in which reference TRBV5-1 and TRBJ2-3 provide the parts outside the CDR3, is KAGVTQTPRYLIKTRGQQVTLSCSPISGHRSVSWYQQTPGQGLQFLFEYFSETQRNKGNFPGRFSGRQFSNSRSEMNVSTLELGDSALYLCASSRQDTDTQYFGPGTRLTVL.

This sequence joins TRBV7-2 and TRBJ1-5; a possible D gene is TRBD1 (5 bases). V lost 5 bases and J 7 bases, leaving 15 bases between the germline ends. The CDR3 spans 14 residues. Germline V CDR1 and CDR2: SGHTA, FQGNSA. DNA of the CDR3: TGTGCCAGCAGCCGGGGACTCGCCGGCCAGCCCCAGCATTTT. The encoded protein is CASSRGLAGQPQHF. Looking up the rest from reference TRBV7-2 and TRBJ1-5 gives the full variable domain: GAGVSQSPSNKVTEKGKDVELRCDPISGHTALYWYRQSLGQGLEFLIYFQGNSAPDKSGLPSDRFSAERTGGSVSTLTIQRTQQEDSAVYLCASSRGLAGQPQHFGDGTRLSIL.

This clone was observed a few times. The V gene is TRBV6-6, the J gene TRBJ2-7; tentative D call: TRBD1 (6 bases). Germline CDR1 MNHNY, CDR2 SVGAGI (reference sequence). The CDR3 spans 12 residues. V dropped 5 bases and J dropped 4 bases, with 9 bases sitting between them. The CDR3 loop reads CASSQQGYEQYF. The CDR3 DNA reads as TGTGCCAGCAGTCAACAGGGTTACGAGCAGTACTTC.

V usage is TRBV9 and J usage is TRBJ1-2; D possibly corresponds to TRBD1 (6 bases). Trimming left V 3 bases short and J 0 bases short, with 12 bases between. Germline V gives CDR1 SGDLS, CDR2 YYNGEE. The CDR3 spans 15 residues. The CDR3: CASSGRGGTNYGYTF. For the CDR3, the DNA is TGTGCCAGCAGCGGGCGAGGGGGGACTAACTATGGCTACACCTTC. The whole variable domain, remainder taken from reference TRBV9 and TRBJ1-2, is DSGVTQTPKHLITATGQRVTLRCSPRSGDLSVYWYQQSLDQGLQFLIQYYNGEERAKGNILERFSAQQFPDLHSELNLSSLELGDSALYFCASSGRGGTNYGYTFGSGTRLTVV.

This clone showed up many times. The rearrangement uses TRBV7-3 and TRBJ2-5; D may be TRBD1 (5 bases). The CDR3 contains 13 residues. Trimming pared 4 bases from V and 5 bases from J, leaving 11 bases between. CDR1 is SGHTA and CDR2 is FQGTGA in the germline V gene. DNA for the CDR3: TGTGCCAGCAGCTACGGACAATCGGAGACCCAGTACTTC. Protein sequence: CASSYGQSETQYF.

This chain joins TRBV7-2 and TRBJ2-7; 7 bases match TRBD2. V lost 5 bases, J lost 1 base, and 8 bases stayed unmatched. The CDR3 runs 15 residues. The germline V gene encodes CDR1 SGHTA and CDR2 FQGNSA. The CDR3 region is CASSSGWGGSYEQYF. The CDR3 nucleotides read TGTGCCAGCAGCAGCGGTTGGGGGGGTTCCTACGAGCAGTACTTC.

The chain employs TRBV9 and TRBJ2-7, with D possibly matching TRBD2 (6 bases). The CDR3 is 17 residues long. Looked up from germline, CDR1 is SGDLS and CDR2 is YYNGEE. Trimming cost V 4 bases and J 5 bases, with 25 bases left between them. The CDR3 region is CASSLRGISGDGHEQYF. The CDR3 region has the DNA TGTGCCAGCAGCCTAAGGGGTATCTCGGGGGATGGCCACGAGCAGTACTTC. The complete variable domain, with remaining parts taken from reference TRBV9 and TRBJ2-7, reads DSGVTQTPKHLITATGQRVTLRCSPRSGDLSVYWYQQSLDQGLQFLIQYYNGEERAKGNILERFSAQQFPDLHSELNLSSLELGDSALYFCASSLRGISGDGHEQYFGPGTRLTVT.

The CDR3 sequence is CASSPSGRDEQYF. The CDR3 bases are TGTGCCAGCAGCCCTAGCGGGAGGGATGAGCAGTACTTC. This chain uses TRBV12-3 or TRBV12-4 with TRBJ2-7; 12 bases are shared with TRBD2. Trimming cost V 6 bases and J 7 bases; bases outside gene matches: 4. This CDR3 has 13 amino acids.

The chain is built from TRBV6-5 and TRBJ2-3; D is uncertain. The V end was cut by 5 bases, the J end by 1 base, with 7 bases between. Germline CDR1 is MNHEY and CDR2 is SVGAGI. The CDR3 is 13 residues long. The CDR3 here is CASSRVGTDTQYF. The DNA of the CDR3 is TGTGCCAGCAGTAGAGTTGGCACAGATACGCAGTATTTT.

V usage is TRBV5-1 and J usage is TRBJ2-1, with D tentatively TRBD2 (7 bases). Trimming took off 1 base at V and 6 bases at J, with 17 bases between the two ends. This CDR3 is built from 16 residues. Per the germline V gene, CDR1 is SGHRS and CDR2 is YFSETQ. DNA for the CDR3: TGCGCCAGCAGCTTGCCAAAAGGGGGGGTCGGCAATGAGCAGTTCTTC. Amino acids: CASSLPKGGVGNEQFF.

This clone was picked up a small number of times. The CDR3 DNA sequence: TGTGCCAGCAGTCCCTCGGGTGGCTACGAGCAGTACTTC. Residues: CASSPSGGYEQYF. V usage is TRBV7-3 and J usage is TRBJ2-7, with D unclear. Germline assignment: CDR1 SGHTA and CDR2 FQGTGA. Between the trimmed V and J ends, which lost 6 bases and 3 bases, there was a span of 12 bases. The length of the CDR3 is 13 residues.

The genes are TRBV5-1 and TRBJ2-7; TRBD1 might be the D (6 bases). The V gene's germline CDR1 is SGHRS and CDR2 YFSETQ. Deletions cut 3 bases from V and 3 bases from J, with 13 bases between. This CDR3 comprises 14 residues. This CDR3 reads CASSWDMVVYEQYF. CDR3 nucleotides: TGCGCCAGCAGCTGGGACATGGTAGTCTACGAGCAGTACTTC.

This clone was counted once. The V gene is TRBV30, the J gene TRBJ2-7, with a possible D match to TRBD2 (5 bases). This CDR3 spans 14 amino acids. Germline CDR1 and CDR2: GTSNPN and SVGIG (reference sequence). The ends were cut back, 2 bases at V and 2 bases at J, with 13 bases in the middle. CDR3 sequence: CAWSFWGVAYEQYF. DNA for the CDR3: TGTGCCTGGAGTTTCTGGGGAGTAGCCTACGAGCAGTACTTC.